The 25 T cell receptor beta chains below all came from one sample that was sequenced in a study of T cells after yellow fever vaccination. In TCRdb, the 5' RACE reads were re-called with MiXCR into one record per CDR3 protein. The top ten hold over 15% of the sample, which has approximately 300,000 distinct CDR3 sequences, around 6.8% seen once. Specimen: PBMCs, collected around 45 days after the first yellow fever vaccination. These receptors all stem from a man aged 18 to 30 who received the YFV17D yellow fever vaccine.

This clonotype was detected only a few times. The rearrangement joins TRBV15 to TRBJ1-6; D is unresolved. The germline CDR1 and CDR2 sequences are LNHNV and YYDKDF (reference sequence). The length of the CDR3 is 16 residues. Trimming removed 1 base at V and 8 bases at J, with 15 bases between. CDR3 DNA: TGTGCCACCAGCAGAGGCAAGGCGCCGGACGATTCACCCCTCCACTTT. Protein sequence: CATSRGKAPDDSPLHF.

Ten or more counts support this clonotype. This sequence joins TRBV5-1 and TRBJ2-3; tentative D call: TRBD1 (5 bases). V lost 5 bases and J 7 bases, leaving 8 bases between the germline ends. Germline loops: CDR1 SGHRS, CDR2 YFSETQ. This CDR3 comprises 11 residues. The CDR3 coding sequence is TGCGCCAGCAGACAGGAGTATACGCAGTATTTT. This sequence encodes CASRQEYTQYF. The full variable domain, its missing parts supplied by reference TRBV5-1 and TRBJ2-3, is KAGVTQTPRYLIKTRGQQVTLSCSPISGHRSVSWYQQTPGQGLQFLFEYFSETQRNKGNFPGRFSGRQFSNSRSEMNVSTLELGDSALYLCASRQEYTQYFGPGTRLTVL.

The sample holds a few counts of this clonotype. The chain links TRBV18 to TRBJ2-1, with D perhaps matching TRBD1 or TRBD2 (5 bases each). Germline V CDR1 and CDR2: KGHSH, LQKENI. The ends were cut back, 1 base at V and 7 bases at J, with 17 bases in the middle. CDR3 length: 16 amino acids. The CDR3 nucleotides are TGTGCCAGCTCACCACTAGGGACGGGGCCGGGAAATGAGCAGTTCTTC. It encodes CASSPLGTGPGNEQFF.

This clonotype was picked up a small number of times. The J gene is TRBJ1-2, the V gene TRBV7-2, with 8 bases identical to TRBD1. CDR1 SGHTA and CDR2 FQGNSA come from the germline V gene. This CDR3 comprises 14 residues. V gave up 5 bases and J gave up 8 bases; unmatched junction bases: 10. In nucleotides, the CDR3 is TGTGCCAGCAGCCTAATCGGGACAGGAACCGGCTACACCTTC. It specifies CASSLIGTGTGYTF.

This sequence joins TRBV9 and TRBJ2-5, with TRBD2 as a possible D gene (5 bases). The CDR3 contains 15 residues. The V gene's germline CDR1 is SGDLS and CDR2 YYNGEE. V lost 3 bases and J 3 bases, leaving 15 bases between the germline ends. CDR3 nucleotide sequence: TGTGCCAGCAGCGCCCCGGGGATCCCGGAAGAGACCCAGTACTTC. Its protein is CASSAPGIPEETQYF.

This chain joins TRBV6-5 and TRBJ2-1, with 8 bases matching TRBD1. The CDR3 contains 14 residues. The V segment lost 3 bases and the J segment 10 bases; nucleotides outside the gene matches: 8. Germline loops: CDR1 MNHEY, CDR2 SVGAGI. The CDR3 bases are TGTGCCAGCAGTTATGTACAGGGGGTCGGGGAGCAGTTCTTC. Protein: CASSYVQGVGEQFF.

This clonotype was seen a few times. This chain uses TRBV6-2 or TRBV6-3 with TRBJ1-2; no clear D. From germline, CDR1 is MNHEY and CDR2 SVGEGT. The CDR3 consists of 15 residues. V was pared by 4 bases and J by 0 bases, with 12 bases between. The CDR3 is CASSFLLTANYGYTF. As DNA, the CDR3 is TGTGCCAGCAGTTTCCTCTTGACGGCTAACTATGGCTACACCTTC.

The V gene is TRBV7-3, the J gene TRBJ2-1; tentatively, D is TRBD2 (5 bases). Trimming took off 0 bases at V and 3 bases at J, with 12 bases between the two ends. The CDR3 is 16 amino acids. Germline lookup yields CDR1 SGHTA and CDR2 FQGTGA. The CDR3 loop reads CASSLTVSGHYNEQFF. For the CDR3, the DNA is TGTGCCAGCAGCTTAACGGTAAGCGGCCACTACAATGAGCAGTTCTTC.

This clonotype came up many times. J is TRBJ2-3 and V is TRBV7-2; 12 bases are a match to TRBD2. The CDR3 runs to 17 residues. Looked up from germline, CDR1 is SGHTA and CDR2 is FQGNSA. V lost 5 bases, J lost 0 bases, and 6 bases stayed unmatched. The CDR3 region has the DNA TGTGCCAGCAGCCCAAGGACTAGCGGGGCTAGCACAGATACGCAGTATTTT. Translated: CASSPRTSGASTDTQYF.

In its sample, this clonotype was seen many times. The rearrangement uses TRBV3-1 and TRBJ2-3; 9 nucleotides match TRBD2. The CDR3 is made up of 15 amino acids. Trimming removed 4 bases from V and 1 base from J; junction bases left unmatched: 3. CDR1 and CDR2 from the germline V gene are LGHDT and YNNKEL (reference sequence). The CDR3 here is CASSPSSGGTDTQYF. The CDR3 region has the DNA TGTGCCAGCAGCCCCTCTAGCGGGGGCACAGATACGCAGTATTTT.

This clonotype was counted ten times or more. The chain uses TRBV20-1 and TRBJ2-1; D not certain. Trimming removed 5 bases at V and 10 bases at J, with 12 bases between. The CDR3 covers 11 residues. Germline V gene data show CDR1 as DFQATT and CDR2 as SNEGSKA (reference sequence). CDR3 sequence reads: CSALGIEEQFF. CDR3 bases: TGCAGTGCTCTAGGAATCGAGGAGCAGTTCTTC.

The chain combines TRBV5-5 with TRBJ2-6; a weak D match, TRBD1 (6 bases). The CDR3 totals 16 residues. Germline assignment: CDR1 SGHKS and CDR2 YYEKEE (reference sequence). Trimming cost V 0 bases and J 4 bases, with 11 bases left between them. The CDR3 DNA reads as TGTGCCAGCAGCTTGGTGTCAGGGGCCGGGGCCAACGTCCTGACTTTC. Translating it yields CASSLVSGAGANVLTF.

This clonotype came up many times. The gene calls are TRBV29-1 and TRBJ1-2; D is undetermined. There are 11 residues in the CDR3. Trimming stripped 8 bases from V and 4 bases from J, with 11 bases between. Per germline, CDR1 SQVTM and CDR2 ANQGSEA. The CDR3 DNA reads TGCAGCATTCCCCTCATCTATGGCTACACCTTC. This translates into CSIPLIYGYTF.

The J gene is TRBJ1-2, the V gene TRBV18; D remains unclear. Trimming left V 2 bases short and J 6 bases short, with 16 bases between. The CDR3 extends over 15 amino acids. Germline loops: CDR1 KGHSH, CDR2 LQKENI. Here the CDR3 reads CASSPNPGPRNGYTF. In DNA, the CDR3 is TGTGCCAGCTCACCAAATCCAGGTCCGAGGAATGGCTACACCTTC.

This clonotype was seen at least ten times. The rearrangement links TRBV20-1 to TRBJ2-5; 7 bases fit TRBD1. The J segment lost 1 base and the V segment lost 5 bases, leaving 7 bases of the junction unmatched. This CDR3 region has 14 residues. CDR1 is DFQATT, CDR2 SNEGSKA, per germline (reference sequence). CDR3 DNA: TGCAGTGCTCCGACCCGACAGGGCCAAGAGACCCAGTACTTC. Translating it yields CSAPTRQGQETQYF.

This clonotype was seen only a few times. This chain joins TRBV27 and TRBJ2-7, with 14 bases identical to TRBD2. The CDR3 has 15 residues. Unmatched junction bases numbered 6, after V lost 5 bases and J lost 6 bases. Germline loops: CDR1 MNHEY, CDR2 SMNVEV (reference sequence). The CDR3 loop is CASSLTSGGAFEQYV. For the CDR3, the DNA is TGTGCCAGCAGTCTGACTAGCGGGGGGGCCTTCGAGCAGTACGTC.

This clonotype was detected many times. V gene TRBV29-1 combines with J gene TRBJ2-2; D is tentatively TRBD1 or TRBD2 (5 bases each). The length of the CDR3 is 14 residues. Trimming shortened V by 5 bases and J by 0 bases, and 10 bases separated the two germline ends. Germline-derived CDR1 and CDR2 are SQVTM and ANQGSEA. For the CDR3, the DNA is TGCAGCGTTAGAGGGGCGTCGAACACCGGGGAGCTGTTTTTT. This codes for CSVRGASNTGELFF.

The chain has TRBV4-2 and TRBJ2-7; no clear D. V was shortened by 8 bases and J by 5 bases, with 13 bases between the two germline ends. Germline CDR1 reads LGHNA; CDR2 reads YNFKEQ. The CDR3 totals 12 residues. The CDR3 reads CASGPGQDEQYF. The CDR3 nucleotides read TGTGCCAGCGGCCCCGGGCAGGACGAGCAGTACTTC.

This clonotype was counted a few times. V and J are TRBV18 and TRBJ2-6; no definite D call. This CDR3 spans 19 amino acids. Germline CDR1 KGHSH, CDR2 LQKENI. The V end lost 3 bases, the J end lost 2 bases, and 20 bases lay between the germline ends. The CDR3 reads CASSPHDIRSFTGANVLTF. Here the CDR3 DNA reads TGTGCCAGCTCACCTCACGATATTCGCAGTTTCACTGGGGCCAACGTCCTGACTTTC.

This clonotype has at least ten counts. The V and J genes are TRBV7-2 and TRBJ2-1; TRBD2 matches at 10 bases. The V gene end was trimmed by 2 bases and the J gene end by 8 bases; junction bases not matched to a gene: 6. Germline CDR1 and CDR2: SGHTA and FQGNSA. The CDR3 has 15 amino acids. In DNA form, the CDR3 reads TGTGCCAGCAGCTTAAGTAGCGGGGGGCTGTATGAGCAGTTCTTC. It encodes CASSLSSGGLYEQFF.

In this sample, this clonotype turned up a few times. J is TRBJ2-3 and V is TRBV6-5; 7 bases match TRBD1. CDR1 and CDR2 (germline): MNHEY, SVGAGI. This CDR3 contains 16 residues. Germline trimming cut 3 bases from V and 1 base from J; bases unmatched to any gene: 7. The CDR3 nucleotides read TGTGCCAGCAGTTATAGTAGGACAGGACGCACAGATACGCAGTATTTT. Its protein product is CASSYSRTGRTDTQYF.

The chain joins TRBV11-2 to TRBJ1-5, with D maybe TRBD1 (6 bases). CDR1 SGHAT and CDR2 FQNNGV come from the germline V gene. V lost 5 bases and J 2 bases, leaving 25 bases between the germline ends. The CDR3 spans 19 residues. CDR3 DNA sequence: TGTGCCAGCAGCGTTTTCCTCCAAACAGGGATTCTTGGCAATCAGCCCCAGCATTTT. Encoded protein: CASSVFLQTGILGNQPQHF.

This clonotype was observed many times. The CDR3 sequence is CASSFDRIRRETQYF. In nucleotides, the CDR3 is TGTGCCAGCAGTTTTGACAGGATTCGTAGAGAGACCCAGTACTTC. J is TRBJ2-5 and V is TRBV12-3 or TRBV12-4; D may be TRBD1 (6 bases). This CDR3 has 15 amino acids. V gave up 3 bases and J gave up 4 bases, with 15 bases separating them.

There are many counts of this clonotype. This chain connects TRBV5-4 to TRBJ2-2, with D possibly TRBD2 on 6 matching bases. V lost 0 bases and J 7 bases, leaving 16 bases between the germline ends. Per the germline V gene, CDR1 is SGHNT and CDR2 is YYREEE (reference sequence). This CDR3 is 16 amino acids long. CDR3 sequence (DNA): TGTGCCAGCAGCTTGGTTGGAGGGGCCAACCACGGGGAGCTGTTTTTT. As protein: CASSLVGGANHGELFF.

This clonotype appeared many times. The chain employs TRBV5-1 and TRBJ2-5, with TRBD2 identical over 8 bases. The CDR3 runs to 16 residues. Germline V lookup: CDR1 SGHRS, CDR2 YFSETQ. Trimming at V came to 0 bases and at J to 6 bases, leaving 10 bases not matched to a gene. For the CDR3, the DNA is TGCGCCAGCAGCTTGGAGCCCGGGGGGGCCGTCCAGACCCAGTACTTC. It codes for CASSLEPGGAVQTQYF. Together with reference TRBV5-1 and TRBJ2-5, the CDR3 gives the full variable domain: KAGVTQTPRYLIKTRGQQVTLSCSPISGHRSVSWYQQTPGQGLQFLFEYFSETQRNKGNFPGRFSGRQFSNSRSEMNVSTLELGDSALYLCASSLEPGGAVQTQYFGPGTRLLVL.